The rows below give T cell receptor beta chains drawn from one sample of a study of T cells in Graves' hyperthyroidism and ophthalmopathy. From the multiplex PCR reads, TCRdb called clonotypes with MiXCR, one entry per CDR3 protein. Seen here are more than 500,000 distinct CDR3 sequences, about 16% observed once, and the top ten hold about 29%. Input material: blood. Receptors originate from a woman between 25 and 40 years old with Graves' ophthalmopathy. Both conserved end residues are part of each CDR3. D genes are given only for firm matches. A row's size may be missing; if present it is once, few, many or a size class.

>TRBD2|TRBJ2-2|NA|TRBV20-1
TGCAGTGCTAGAGTAGGCGGGAGCAACACCGGGGAGCTGTTTTTT
CSARVGGSNTGELFF
>TRBD1|TRBJ1-1|few|TRBV7-2
TGTGCCAGCAGCGGACAGGGCGTGTTGAACACTGAAGCTTTCTTT
CASSGQGVLNTEAFF
>NA|TRBJ1-6|few|TRBV7-3
TGTGCCAGCAGCTTAGGGGGGGCGGGTTCACCCCTCCACTTT
CASSLGGAGSPLHF
>NA|TRBJ2-5|NA|TRBV20-1
TGCAGTGCTACAGGGCGGGGAGAGACCCAGTACTTC
CSATGRGETQYF
>TRBD1|TRBJ2-7|once|TRBV9
TGTGCCAGCAGCGAAATGCCGGGACAGGGTTCCCACGAGCAGTACTTC
CASSEMPGQGSHEQYF
>NA|TRBJ2-1|many|TRBV7-8
TGTGCCAGCAGCTTAGGGACTAACAATGAGCAGTTCTTC
CASSLGTNNEQFF
>NA|TRBJ2-2|NA|TRBV19
TGTGCCAGTAGTATTCTAGCGCAACCCACCGGGGAGCTGTTTTTT
CASSILAQPTGELFF
>NA|TRBJ1-1|NA|TRBV7-9
TGTGCCAGCAGCTTAGGGTTTAGTCGGAGATCTGGCACTGAAGCTTTCTTT
CASSLGFSRRSGTEAFF
>NA|TRBJ1-4|NA|TRBV28
TGTGCCAGTTCAGGGTTGGCTAATGAAAAACTGTTTTTT
CASSGLANEKLFF
>TRBD2|TRBJ2-3|few|TRBV7-9
TGTGCCAGCAGTAGGAGCGTCAGCGGGAGTAGCACAGATACGCAGTATTTT
CASSRSVSGSSTDTQYF
>NA|TRBJ1-1|NA|TRBV19
TGTGCCAGTAGTCTCAAGCCGTACGTGACTGAAGCTTTCTTT
CASSLKPYVTEAFF
>NA|TRBJ2-1|many|TRBV28
TGTGCCAGCAGTTTAGGGACAATGAAGGAGCAGTTCTTC
CASSLGTMKEQFF
>TRBD1|TRBJ2-2|few|TRBV9
TGTGCCAGCAGTAAAAAAGGGACAGTGACTTCCGGGGAGCTGTTTTTT
CASSKKGTVTSGELFF
>NA|TRBJ1-5|few|TRBV4-3
TGCGCCAGCAGCCAAGATGACGGCTTCAATCAGCCCCAGCATTTT
CASSQDDGFNQPQHF
>TRBD2|TRBJ2-1|many|TRBV7-6
TGTGCCAGCAGCGGGGGGGTGAGCTCCTACAATGAGCAGTTCTTC
CASSGGVSSYNEQFF
>TRBD1|TRBJ2-1|many|TRBV6-7
TGTGCCAGCAGTTACTCACGACAGGGACCCTACAATGAGCAGTTCTTC
CASSYSRQGPYNEQFF
>TRBD2|TRBJ2-7|many|TRBV28
TGTGCCAGCAGTTTAGGCGGGAGGGCCTACGAGCAGTACTTC
CASSLGGRAYEQYF
>TRBD1|TRBJ1-1|many|TRBV28
TGTGCCAGCAAGGTAACAGGGGGCACTGAAGCTTTCTTT
CASKVTGGTEAFF
>TRBD1|TRBJ2-7|few|TRBV2
TGTGCCAGCAGCCTACTCAGGGGGCTCCCCCTCTACGAGCAGTACTTC
CASSLLRGLPLYEQYF
>NA|TRBJ2-7|few|TRBV20-1
TGCAGTGCCCCACTTCGGGAGTGGGACGAGCAGTACTTC
CSAPLREWDEQYF
>NA|TRBJ1-2|NA|TRBV28
TGTGCCAGCAGCAAACCAGGTGGCTACACCTTC
CASSKPGGYTF
>NA|TRBJ1-5|NA|TRBV27
TGTGCCAGCAGTTTATCCGTAACCCATCAGCCCCAGCATTTT
CASSLSVTHQPQHF
>NA|TRBJ2-5|once|TRBV6-5
TGTGCCAGCAGTTACTCGAGGAGGCCCAGCGAGACCCAGTACTTC
CASSYSRRPSETQYF
>NA|TRBJ2-7|many|TRBV4-3
TGCGCCAGCAGCCAAGATTATAGGGGCGAGCAGTACTTC
CASSQDYRGEQYF
>TRBD2|TRBJ2-5|NA|TRBV20-1
TGCAGTGCTAGAGAGGCTAGCGGGAGAAATTCGGAGACCCAGTACTTC
CSAREASGRNSETQYF
>TRBD1|TRBJ1-5|NA|TRBV20-1
TGCAGTGCTAGACCCCTGACAGGGGCTTACAATCAGCCCCAGCATTTT
CSARPLTGAYNQPQHF
>TRBD1|TRBJ1-6|NA|TRBV6-1
TGTGCCAGCAGACAGCTGGCCAGGGGGAGCTCCTATAATTCACCCCTCCACTTT
CASRQLARGSSYNSPLHF
>TRBD2|TRBJ2-7|NA|TRBV5-4
TGTGCCAGCAGCTTGGCCCGGGGGACTAGCGGGAATACCTACGAGCAGTACTTC
CASSLARGTSGNTYEQYF
>TRBD1|TRBJ2-7|many|TRBV11-3
TGTGCCAGCAGCAACGACAGGGGCCCAACCTACGAGCAGTACTTC
CASSNDRGPTYEQYF
>TRBD2|TRBJ2-1|many|TRBV2
TGTGCCAGCAGTGTGACTAGCGGGAGGGCAGTCAATGAGCAGTTCTTC
CASSVTSGRAVNEQFF
>TRBD1|TRBJ1-5|many|TRBV20-1
TGCAGTGCTAGAGAACCGACAGGGGATCAGCCCCAGCATTTT
CSAREPTGDQPQHF
>NA|TRBJ1-5|many|TRBV20-1
TGCAGTGCTAGAGCCGAGGAGGGTCTGCTGCGCAATCAGCCCCAGCATTTT
CSARAEEGLLRNQPQHF
>TRBD2|TRBJ2-2|many|TRBV30
TGTGCCTGGAGTGTACCCGGTAGCGGGTATTCGAACACCGGGGAGCTGTTTTTT
CAWSVPGSGYSNTGELFF
>NA|TRBJ1-1|many|TRBV6-1
TGTGCCAGCAGGGTACAGGTATCATTGGGGAACACTGAAGCTTTCTTT
CASRVQVSLGNTEAFF
>NA|TRBJ2-3|many|TRBV27
TGTGCCAGACCCCCCGGAGGCTCCACAGATACGCAGTATTTT
CARPPGGSTDTQYF
>NA|TRBJ2-5|many|TRBV11-2
TGTGCCAGCAGCTTAGTAGTGGGAGTCCAAGAGACCCAGTACTTC
CASSLVVGVQETQYF
>NA|TRBJ2-7|NA|TRBV28
TGTGCCAGCAGCGCGGGTACGGAGCAGTACTTC
CASSAGTEQYF
>NA|TRBJ1-1|many|TRBV20-1
TGCAGTGCTCCGCAGGTGCTGAACACTGAAGCTTTCTTT
CSAPQVLNTEAFF
>NA|TRBJ2-7|NA|TRBV9
TGTGCCAGCAGCCACGGTTCATCCTACGAGCAGTACTTC
CASSHGSSYEQYF
>TRBD2|TRBJ2-2|NA|TRBV27
TGTGCCAGCAGCCCCACTGGGACTAGCGGGACCACCGGGGAGCTGTTTTTT
CASSPTGTSGTTGELFF
>TRBD2|TRBJ2-1|few|TRBV24-1
TGTGCCACCCATCCTAGCGGGAGTGGGAATGAGCAGTTCTTC
CATHPSGSGNEQFF
>NA|TRBJ2-5|many|TRBV7-2
TGTGCCAGCAGCTCCGTAGAGACCCAGTACTTC
CASSSVETQYF
>TRBD2|TRBJ2-3|many|TRBV20-1
TGCAGTGCTAGAGATCTGAGACCTAGCGGGGACACAGATACGCAGTATTTT
CSARDLRPSGDTDTQYF
>NA|TRBJ2-7|many|TRBV11-2
TGTGCCAGCAGCTTAGGGTATCGGGGCCACGAGCAGTACTTC
CASSLGYRGHEQYF
>TRBD1|TRBJ1-5|many|TRBV6-2/TRBV6-3
TGTGCCAGCAGTTACATGACAGGGGATCAGCCCCAGCATTTT
CASSYMTGDQPQHF
>NA|TRBJ1-5|many|TRBV12-3/TRBV12-4
TGTGCCAGCACTCCAACAGGGCGGTATCAGCCCCAGCATTTT
CASTPTGRYQPQHF
>TRBD2|TRBJ2-7|few|TRBV6-2/TRBV6-3
TGTGCCAGCAGTTATTCCGGGGGGAATTCCTACGAGCAGTACTTC
CASSYSGGNSYEQYF
>NA|TRBJ2-7|many|TRBV6-1
TGTGCCAGCAGTGGGAGGGGGCGCATCCACGAGCAGTACTTC
CASSGRGRIHEQYF
>NA|TRBJ2-7|NA|TRBV7-9
TGTGCCAGCAGCTTCCAGTGGGAGCAGTACTTC
CASSFQWEQYF
>NA|TRBJ2-7|few|TRBV19
TGTGCCAGTAAAGGTGGGTCCTACGAGCAGTACTTC
CASKGGSYEQYF
>TRBD1|TRBJ2-2|NA|TRBV13
TGTGCCAGCAGCTCCCTGGGACAGGGGGACCTGAGGGAGCTGTTTTTT
CASSSLGQGDLRELFF
>NA|TRBJ2-3|NA|TRBV27
TGTGCCAGCAGTTTATCGGCCCCCTCCGATACGCAGTATTTT
CASSLSAPSDTQYF
>NA|TRBJ1-1|NA|TRBV9
TGTGCCAGCAGCGTAGACGGAGGGTCTGAAGCTTTCTTT
CASSVDGGSEAFF
>TRBD2|TRBJ2-5|many|TRBV7-2
TGTGCCAGCAGCTCCGCGACTAGCGGGGGGAGGGAGACCCAGTACTTC
CASSSATSGGRETQYF
>NA|TRBJ2-1|few|TRBV19
TGTGCCAGTAGTATAGACGGGGGTATGGGTGAGCAGTTCTTC
CASSIDGGMGEQFF